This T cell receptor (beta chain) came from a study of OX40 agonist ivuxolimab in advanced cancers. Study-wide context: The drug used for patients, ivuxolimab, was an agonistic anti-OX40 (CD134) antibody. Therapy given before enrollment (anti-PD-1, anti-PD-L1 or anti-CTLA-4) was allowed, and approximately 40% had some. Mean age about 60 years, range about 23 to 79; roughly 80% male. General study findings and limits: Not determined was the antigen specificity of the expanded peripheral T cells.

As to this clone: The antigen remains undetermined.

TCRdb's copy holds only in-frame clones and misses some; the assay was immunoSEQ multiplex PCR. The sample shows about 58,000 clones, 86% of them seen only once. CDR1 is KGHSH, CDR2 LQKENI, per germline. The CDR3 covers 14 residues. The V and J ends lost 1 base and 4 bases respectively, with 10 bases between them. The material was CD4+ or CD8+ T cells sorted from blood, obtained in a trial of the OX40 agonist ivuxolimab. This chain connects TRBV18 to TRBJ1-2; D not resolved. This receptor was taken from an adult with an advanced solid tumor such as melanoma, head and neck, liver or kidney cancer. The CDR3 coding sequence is TGTGCCAGCTCACCACGGACGGATACCTATGGCTACACCTTC. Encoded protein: CASSPRTDTYGYTF. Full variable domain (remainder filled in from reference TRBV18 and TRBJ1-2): NAGVMQNPRHLVRRRGQEARLRCSPMKGHSHVYWYRQLPEEGLKFMVYLQKENIIDESGMPKERFSAEFPKEGPSILRIQQVVRGDSAAYFCASSPRTDTYGYTFGSGTRLTVV.